The 15 T cell receptor beta chains in this list originate from one sample, sequenced in a study of T cell responses to AZD1222 COVID-19 vaccine. The method was immunoSEQ multiplex PCR; TCRdb's version includes in-frame clones alone and lacks a portion of them. The table shows some 190,000 clones, with more than 85% occurring only once. The sequenced sample was peripheral blood, obtained 28 days after the second AZD1222 dose. Receptors originate from an adult who received the AZD1222 COVID-19 vaccine.

The chain joins TRBV5-1 to TRBJ1-1; possibly TRBD1 for D (6 bases). The CDR3 has 15 residues. The V gene's germline CDR1 is SGHRS and CDR2 YFSETQ. The ends were cut back, 0 bases at V and 6 bases at J, with 15 bases in the middle. As DNA, the CDR3 is TGCGCCAGCAGCTTGGCCGAGGGGGGTCGGGCTGAAGCTTTCTTT. Translated: CASSLAEGGRAEAFF.

Of note for this clone: A much larger clone lies a single base off, so this may be a read error. The rearrangement links TRBV7-8 to TRBJ2-3; D is undetermined. The germline V gene has CDR1 SGHVS and CDR2 FQNEAQ. With 6 bases removed from V and 0 bases from J, the gap between germline ends came to 4 bases. This CDR3 comprises 12 residues. The CDR3 reads CASSWSTDTQYF. For the CDR3, the DNA is TGTGCCAGCAGTTGGAGCACAGATACGCAGTATTTT.

The V call is TRBV12-5, the J call TRBJ2-5, with a weak D call TRBD2 (6 bases). Germline V gene lookup returns CDR1 LGHNT and CDR2 FRNRAP. The CDR3 is made up of 15 amino acids. The V and J ends lost 3 bases and 4 bases respectively, with 15 bases between them. The CDR3 sequence is CASGLGTYTGETQYF. The CDR3 DNA reads TGTGCTAGTGGTTTAGGGACTTATACGGGAGAGACCCAGTACTTC.

This chain uses TRBV5-1 with TRBJ2-7; 10 bases map to TRBD2. CDR1 and CDR2 from the germline V gene are SGHRS and YFSETQ. The junction had 9 bases not matched to a gene; V was cut back by 4 bases and J by 5 bases. There are 15 residues in the CDR3. CDR3 in amino acids: CASSQLASGRDEQYF. CDR3 nucleotides: TGCGCCAGCAGCCAACTGGCTAGCGGGAGAGACGAGCAGTACTTC.

J is TRBJ2-2 and V is TRBV2; TRBD2 matches 12 bases. This CDR3 region has 20 residues. Unmatched junction bases numbered 15, after V lost 3 bases and J lost 4 bases. Per germline, CDR1 SNHLY and CDR2 FYNNEI. CDR3: CASSERRASGRAFPTGELFF. The DNA of the CDR3 is TGTGCCAGCAGTGAGAGGAGGGCTAGCGGGAGGGCCTTTCCCACCGGGGAGCTGTTTTTT.

The V gene is TRBV19, the J gene TRBJ2-3; TRBD2 might be the D (5 bases). The germline V gene has CDR1 LNHDA and CDR2 SQIVND (reference sequence). V was pared by 2 bases and J by 1 base, with 13 bases between. CDR3 length equals 16 residues. CDR3 bases: TGTGCCAGTAGTATAAGACGGGCTAGCCGCACAGATACGCAGTATTTT. It is translated as CASSIRRASRTDTQYF.

This chain connects TRBV2 to TRBJ2-3, with 8 bases that match TRBD1. V shed 10 bases and J 4 bases; nucleotides not matched to a gene: 7. CDR3 length: 13 amino acids. From germline, CDR1 is SNHLY and CDR2 FYNNEI. DNA of the CDR3: TGTGCCATTCAGACAGGGGAGGCAGATACGCAGTATTTT. This gives the protein CAIQTGEADTQYF.

V gene TRBV6-5 combines with J gene TRBJ2-7; maybe TRBD2 (5 bases). Germline V lookup: CDR1 MNHEY, CDR2 SVGAGI. The ends were cut back, 2 bases at V and 6 bases at J, with 11 bases in the middle. There are 13 residues in the CDR3. In nucleotides, the CDR3 is TGTGCCAGCAGTTACGGGCGGGCCTCCGAGCAGTACTTC. As protein: CASSYGRASEQYF.

J is TRBJ1-4 and V is TRBV18; D not resolved. Germline V CDR1 and CDR2: KGHSH, LQKENI. The CDR3 spans 15 residues. V was clipped by 0 bases and J by 7 bases, with 12 bases between them. DNA for the CDR3: TGTGCCAGCTCACCACCGGAAGTTCACCCTGAAAAACTGTTTTTT. Residues: CASSPPEVHPEKLFF. Full variable domain (remainder filled in from reference TRBV18 and TRBJ1-4): NAGVMQNPRHLVRRRGQEARLRCSPMKGHSHVYWYRQLPEEGLKFMVYLQKENIIDESGMPKERFSAEFPKEGPSILRIQQVVRGDSAAYFCASSPPEVHPEKLFFGSGTQLSVL.

The rearrangement joins TRBV20-1 to TRBJ2-7; D remains ambiguous. Germline CDR1 is DFQATT and CDR2 is SNEGSKA (reference sequence). Trimming took off 5 bases at V and 7 bases at J, with 12 bases between the two ends. This CDR3 is built from 11 residues. As DNA, the CDR3 is TGCAGTGCTTTTAGAGCGCGTGAGCAGTACTTC. This sequence encodes CSAFRAREQYF.

The chain has TRBV4-1 and TRBJ2-7; D is undetermined. Germline V gene data show CDR1 as MGHRA and CDR2 as YSYEKL. V was trimmed by 1 base and J by 7 bases, leaving 23 bases between them. This CDR3 comprises 17 residues. CDR3 region: CASSQVIAAGPGGEQYF. CDR3 DNA: TGCGCCAGCAGCCAAGTTATCGCCGCTGGCCCAGGTGGGGAGCAGTACTTC.

The chain employs TRBV29-1 and TRBJ2-1; 10 nucleotides agree with TRBD1. Germline CDR1 reads SQVTM; CDR2 reads ANQGSEA. V lost 4 bases to trimming and J lost 7 bases; unmatched junction nucleotides: 1. This CDR3 has 12 residues. The CDR3 nucleotides are TGCAGCGTTGGACAGGGGGCTAATGAGCAGTTCTTC. Translation gives CSVGQGANEQFF.

The chain joins TRBV6-2 or TRBV6-3 to TRBJ2-4; 9 bases agree with TRBD1. The J segment lost 3 bases and the V segment lost 2 bases, leaving 8 bases of the junction unmatched. Germline loops: CDR1 MNHEY, CDR2 SVGEGT. CDR3 length: 17 residues. CDR3 in amino acids: CASSYPAATGGKNIQYF. CDR3 sequence (DNA): TGTGCCAGCAGTTACCCAGCAGCGACAGGGGGCAAAAACATTCAGTACTTC.

V is TRBV18 and J is TRBJ2-1; no clear D gene. Trimming shortened V by 6 bases and J by 4 bases, and 10 bases separated the two germline ends. Germline assignment: CDR1 KGHSH and CDR2 LQKENI. The CDR3 length is 13 residues. The CDR3 region is CASSLNPYNEQFF. CDR3 nucleotide sequence: TGTGCCAGCTCCCTCAACCCTTACAATGAGCAGTTCTTC.

This chain joins TRBV28 and TRBJ2-7; 11 bases align to TRBD1. Germline lookup yields CDR1 MDHEN and CDR2 SYDVKM. The V segment lost 6 bases and the J segment 3 bases; nucleotides outside the gene matches: 4. This CDR3 is 14 amino acids long. The CDR3 nucleotides are TGTGCCAGCAGAACCGGGACAGGGGGCTACGAGCAGTACTTC. Residues: CASRTGTGGYEQYF.